These T cell receptor beta chains were read from a single sample in a study of brain T cells in children with intractable seizures. TCRdb's copy holds only in-frame clones and misses some; the assay was immunoSEQ multiplex PCR. The table includes about 340,000 clones, about 93% detected once. The source material was peripheral blood, sampled 4 to 5 months after surgery. These receptors originate from a boy in the first two years of life with tuberous sclerosis and intractable seizures. Both conserved end residues are part of each CDR3. Fields, in order: CDR3 protein, CDR3 DNA, clone size, D gene, J gene, V gene. The D gene is left open where the match is weak. Rows may omit the clone size; those that give it use once, few, many or a size class.

CDR3: CASTSFGQPQHF
DNA: TGTGCCAGCACCTCTTTCGGACAGCCCCAGCATTTT
size: NA
D: NA
J: TRBJ1-5
V: TRBV7-9

CDR3: CASSDPKRGNEQFF
DNA: TGTGCCAGCAGTGACCCCAAACGGGGCAATGAGCAGTTCTTC
size: NA
D: NA
J: TRBJ2-1
V: TRBV6-1

CDR3: CASSPPLGRGTASPLHF
DNA: TGTGCCAGTAGCCCTCCCCTAGGACGCGGCACGGCCTCACCCCTCCACTTT
size: NA
D: NA
J: TRBJ1-6
V: TRBV19

CDR3: CATSRAPGTEAFF
DNA: TGTGCCACCAGCAGAGCTCCGGGGACTGAAGCTTTCTTT
size: NA
D: NA
J: TRBJ1-1
V: TRBV15

CDR3: CSAKAGDGSNEQFF
DNA: TGCAGCGCTAAAGCGGGAGATGGTTCCAATGAGCAGTTCTTC
size: NA
D: TRBD2
J: TRBJ2-1
V: TRBV29-1

CDR3: CASSQGAGAWSEQFF
DNA: TGTGCCAGCAGCCAAGGAGCGGGGGCCTGGAGTGAGCAGTTCTTC
size: NA
D: TRBD2
J: TRBJ2-1
V: TRBV3-1/TRBV3-2

CDR3: CAWSRGLAGLETQYF
DNA: TGTGCCTGGAGCCGGGGACTAGCGGGACTGGAGACCCAGTACTTC
size: NA
D: TRBD2
J: TRBJ2-5
V: TRBV30

CDR3: CASSLEGGDQPQHF
DNA: TGCGCCAGCAGCTTGGAGGGGGGAGATCAGCCCCAGCATTTT
size: once
D: NA
J: TRBJ1-5
V: TRBV5-1

CDR3: CASSQMTGGNTGELFF
DNA: TGTGCCAGCAGTCAGATGACAGGGGGGAACACCGGGGAGCTGTTTTTT
size: NA
D: TRBD1
J: TRBJ2-2
V: TRBV3-1/TRBV3-2

CDR3: CASRGVGTEAFF
DNA: TGCGCCAGCCGGGGGGTGGGGACTGAAGCTTTCTTT
size: NA
D: NA
J: TRBJ1-1
V: TRBV5-1

CDR3: CASSLGDSFEQYF
DNA: TGTGCCAGCAGCTTAGGGGACAGTTTCGAGCAGTACTTC
size: NA
D: TRBD1
J: TRBJ2-7
V: TRBV11-3

CDR3: CASSIGAGGSYEQYF
DNA: TGTGCCAGTAGTATCGGAGCAGGGGGGTCCTACGAGCAGTACTTC
size: NA
D: NA
J: TRBJ2-7
V: TRBV19

CDR3: CAIRKTSGREDEQYF
DNA: TGTGCCATCAGAAAGACTAGCGGGAGGGAAGACGAGCAGTACTTC
size: few
D: TRBD2
J: TRBJ2-7
V: TRBV10-3

CDR3: CASSIGTSGIEQFF
DNA: TGTGCCAGTAGTATAGGGACTAGCGGGATTGAGCAGTTCTTC
size: once
D: TRBD2
J: TRBJ2-1
V: TRBV19

CDR3: CAWSGRAGAPYEQYF
DNA: TGTGCCTGGAGTGGAAGAGCGGGGGCTCCTTACGAGCAGTACTTC
size: NA
D: TRBD2
J: TRBJ2-7
V: TRBV30

CDR3: CASSPGQGDRGYTF
DNA: TGTGCCAGCAGTCCCGGACAGGGGGATCGGGGCTACACCTTC
size: once
D: TRBD1
J: TRBJ1-2
V: TRBV6-5

CDR3: CASSPGTGNGYTF
DNA: TGTGCCAGCAGCCCCGGGACAGGGAATGGCTACACCTTC
size: NA
D: TRBD1
J: TRBJ1-2
V: TRBV12-3/TRBV12-4

CDR3: CASSRLSPEAFF
DNA: TGTGCCAGCAGCCGATTGAGTCCTGAAGCTTTCTTT
size: NA
D: NA
J: TRBJ1-1
V: TRBV5-6

CDR3: CASSLAGGSGQPQHF
DNA: TGCGCCAGCAGCTTGGCCGGGGGATCGGGTCAGCCCCAGCATTTT
size: NA
D: NA
J: TRBJ1-5
V: TRBV5-1

CDR3: CASSLQGLQTQYF
DNA: TGTGCCAGCAGCTTACAGGGTTTGCAGACCCAGTACTTC
size: NA
D: NA
J: TRBJ2-5
V: TRBV5-4

CDR3: CASSRDRVLNEKLFF
DNA: TGTGCCAGCAGCAGAGACAGGGTTCTTAATGAAAAACTGTTTTTT
size: NA
D: TRBD1
J: TRBJ1-4
V: TRBV7-9

CDR3: CASSYSWAATQYF
DNA: TGTGCCAGCAGCTACTCGTGGGCGGCTACGCAGTATTTT
size: NA
D: NA
J: TRBJ2-3
V: TRBV11-3

CDR3: CASSSMTDYNSPLHF
DNA: TGTGCCAGCAGCTCGATGACGGATTATAATTCACCCCTCCACTTT
size: NA
D: NA
J: TRBJ1-6
V: TRBV7-9

CDR3: CASSQERRSGDSRPEVF
DNA: TGTGCCAGCAGCCAAGAGCGCCGGTCGGGAGACAGCCGCCCTGAAGTCTTC
size: NA
D: NA
J: TRBJ2-1
V: TRBV3-1/TRBV3-2

CDR3: CASSPGTSGSLPNLETQYF
DNA: TGTGCCAGCAGTCCCGGGACTAGCGGGAGCCTTCCTAATCTCGAGACCCAGTACTTC
size: NA
D: TRBD2
J: TRBJ2-5
V: TRBV7-9

CDR3: CASGPTSGLGDTQYF
DNA: TGTGCTAGTGGCCCGACTAGCGGACTTGGAGATACGCAGTATTTT
size: NA
D: TRBD2
J: TRBJ2-3
V: TRBV12-5

CDR3: CATSFSASEDTQYF
DNA: TGTGCCACCAGTTTTTCGGCTAGCGAAGATACGCAGTATTTT
size: NA
D: NA
J: TRBJ2-3
V: TRBV24-1

CDR3: CASSQRRPSGNTIYF
DNA: TGCGCCAGCAGCCAAAGACGGCCCTCTGGAAACACCATATATTTT
size: NA
D: NA
J: TRBJ1-3
V: TRBV4-1

CDR3: CASRLSGGGYNEQFF
DNA: TGTGCCAGCCGCCTTTCAGGGGGAGGCTACAATGAGCAGTTCTTC
size: NA
D: NA
J: TRBJ2-1
V: TRBV7-9

CDR3: CASSLTGDQPQHF
DNA: TGTGCCAGCAGTTTGACAGGTGATCAGCCCCAGCATTTT
size: NA
D: NA
J: TRBJ1-5
V: TRBV28

CDR3: CASSARNQPQHF
DNA: TGTGCCAGCAGTGCAAGGAATCAGCCCCAGCATTTT
size: NA
D: NA
J: TRBJ1-5
V: TRBV27

CDR3: CASSPLTWKENEKLFF
DNA: TGTGCCAGCTCACCTCTTACGTGGAAAGAGAATGAAAAACTGTTTTTT
size: NA
D: NA
J: TRBJ1-4
V: TRBV18

CDR3: CASSGQGAGEQFF
DNA: TGTGCCAGCTCGGGACAGGGGGCGGGTGAGCAGTTCTTC
size: NA
D: TRBD1
J: TRBJ2-1
V: TRBV7-8

CDR3: CASSPTSALEMEQYF
DNA: TGTGCCAGCAGCCCGACTAGCGCCCTGGAGATGGAGCAGTACTTC
size: NA
D: TRBD2
J: TRBJ2-7
V: TRBV3-1/TRBV3-2

CDR3: CASSPEWGKTLGVAAEAFF
DNA: TGTGCCAGCAGCCCCGAGTGGGGAAAAACACTTGGGGTAGCCGCTGAAGCTTTCTTT
size: once
D: NA
J: TRBJ1-1
V: TRBV5-5

CDR3: CASSEAELAAYNEQFF
DNA: TGTGCCAGCAGTGAAGCGGAGCTAGCGGCGTACAATGAGCAGTTCTTC
size: NA
D: TRBD2
J: TRBJ2-1
V: TRBV2

CDR3: CASSLRGNTGELFF
DNA: TGTGCCAGCAGTTTAAGGGGGAACACCGGGGAGCTGTTTTTT
size: NA
D: NA
J: TRBJ2-2
V: TRBV27

CDR3: CASSYARTSGAYEQYF
DNA: TGCGCCAGCAGCTATGCCAGGACTAGCGGAGCCTACGAGCAGTACTTC
size: NA
D: TRBD2
J: TRBJ2-7
V: TRBV5-1

CDR3: CASSYSRRMNTEAFF
DNA: TGTGCCAGCAGTTACTCGAGGCGGATGAACACTGAAGCTTTCTTT
size: NA
D: NA
J: TRBJ1-1
V: TRBV6-5

CDR3: CASSLHQDRGNEQYF
DNA: TGTGCCAGCAGTTTACATCAGGACAGGGGAAACGAGCAGTACTTC
size: NA
D: TRBD1
J: TRBJ2-7
V: TRBV28

CDR3: CASSLGQRLGELFF
DNA: TGTGCCAGCAGCTTAGGCCAACGGCTAGGGGAGCTGTTTTTT
size: NA
D: NA
J: TRBJ2-2
V: TRBV13

CDR3: CASSLLGEQFF
DNA: TGTGCCAGCAGCTTACTGGGGGAGCAGTTCTTC
size: NA
D: NA
J: TRBJ2-1
V: TRBV13

CDR3: CASSASTGYEQYF
DNA: TGCGCCAGCAGTGCGTCGACGGGCTACGAGCAGTACTTC
size: NA
D: NA
J: TRBJ2-7
V: TRBV10-1

CDR3: CAWSVSTFPAGNTIYF
DNA: TGTGCCTGGAGTGTATCTACGTTCCCCGCTGGAAACACCATATATTTT
size: few
D: NA
J: TRBJ1-3
V: TRBV30

CDR3: CASSARTAIYEQYF
DNA: TGTGCCAGCAGCGCCCGGACTGCCATCTACGAGCAGTACTTC
size: NA
D: NA
J: TRBJ2-7
V: TRBV11-3

CDR3: CASRQGSESNQPQHF
DNA: TGTGCCAGCAGACAGGGTAGTGAGTCTAATCAGCCCCAGCATTTT
size: NA
D: NA
J: TRBJ1-5
V: TRBV28

CDR3: CASSTPPEEQETQYF
DNA: TGTGCCAGTAGTACGCCCCCAGAGGAACAAGAGACCCAGTACTTC
size: NA
D: NA
J: TRBJ2-5
V: TRBV19

CDR3: CASSALLGGGTDTQYF
DNA: TGTGCCAGCAGTGCCCTACTAGGGGGGGGCACAGATACGCAGTATTTT
size: NA
D: NA
J: TRBJ2-3
V: TRBV2

CDR3: CASSQVFQGSEAFF
DNA: TGTGCCAGCAGCCAAGTTTTCCAGGGGTCCGAAGCTTTCTTT
size: NA
D: NA
J: TRBJ1-1
V: TRBV14

CDR3: CASSPETGGNTEAFF
DNA: TGTGCCAGCAGCCCAGAGACAGGGGGGAACACTGAAGCTTTCTTT
size: NA
D: TRBD1
J: TRBJ1-1
V: TRBV3-1/TRBV3-2

CDR3: CASSRATATNEKLFF
DNA: TGTGCCAGTAGTAGGGCGACAGCAACTAATGAAAAACTGTTTTTT
size: NA
D: NA
J: TRBJ1-4
V: TRBV19

CDR3: CASSTPGRRNTEAFF
DNA: TGCGCCAGCAGCACTCCGGGACGGAGGAACACTGAAGCTTTCTTT
size: once
D: NA
J: TRBJ1-1
V: TRBV5-1

CDR3: CASSIGTGIRGSNQPQHF
DNA: TGTGCCAGCAGTATCGGGACAGGGATTCGGGGCAGCAATCAGCCCCAGCATTTT
size: NA
D: TRBD1
J: TRBJ1-5
V: TRBV7-2

CDR3: CATSRPRDRAYNEQFF
DNA: TGTGCCACCAGCAGACCCCGGGACAGGGCTTACAATGAGCAGTTCTTC
size: NA
D: TRBD1
J: TRBJ2-1
V: TRBV15

CDR3: CASSGGISYEQYF
DNA: TGTGCCAGTAGTGGGGGGATCTCCTACGAGCAGTACTTC
size: once
D: NA
J: TRBJ2-7
V: TRBV19

CDR3: CAIADALGYEQYF
DNA: TGTGCCATTGCGGACGCCCTGGGGTACGAGCAGTACTTC
size: NA
D: NA
J: TRBJ2-7
V: TRBV10-3

CDR3: CSASRERSYNEQFF
DNA: TGCAGTGCTAGTAGGGAAAGGAGCTACAATGAGCAGTTCTTC
size: NA
D: NA
J: TRBJ2-1
V: TRBV20-1

CDR3: CASSLNPSGPAYEQYF
DNA: TGTGCCAGCAGCTTGAATCCTAGCGGACCCGCCTACGAGCAGTACTTC
size: few
D: TRBD2
J: TRBJ2-7
V: TRBV5-5

CDR3: CASSEPGQGYEQYF
DNA: TGTGCCAGCAGTGAACCGGGACAGGGGTACGAGCAGTACTTC
size: NA
D: TRBD1
J: TRBJ2-7
V: TRBV25-1

CDR3: CASREETEYNSPLHF
DNA: TGTGCCAGCAGGGAGGAGACAGAATATAATTCACCCCTCCACTTT
size: NA
D: NA
J: TRBJ1-6
V: TRBV5-6